The next 27 T cell receptor beta chains were all read from a single sample in a study of cytomegalovirus exposure and HLA in healthy donors. PCR primers comprised 60 Vbeta and 13 Jbeta primers. Assay used: immunoSEQ multiplex PCR; TCRdb lists only in-frame clones, some missing. The repertoire holds under 150,000 clones, with about four fifths as singletons. Material: PBMCs. These receptors all come from a woman aged 40 to 50 in good health and CMV-seropositive.

This clone showed up just a few times. The chain joins TRBV7-9 to TRBJ2-1; TRBD2 is a possible D gene (6 bases). The CDR3 length is 15 residues. Germline values: CDR1 SEHNR, CDR2 FQNEAQ (reference sequence). V lost 3 bases to trimming and J lost 2 bases, with 11 bases between them. CDR3 amino acids: CASSLRDRPYNEQFF. CDR3 coding DNA: TGTGCCAGCAGCTTGCGGGACCGGCCCTACAATGAGCAGTTCTTC.

The rearrangement uses TRBV28 and TRBJ1-2, with a weak D call TRBD1 (5 bases). V dropped 11 bases and J dropped 0 bases, with 16 bases sitting between them. The CDR3 sequence is 14 residues long. Germline CDR1 and CDR2: MDHEN and SYDVKM. DNA for the CDR3: TGTGCCTTAGGGGCGGACCGTTCTAACTATGGCTACACCTTC. Its translation: CALGADRSNYGYTF.

V usage is TRBV19 and J usage is TRBJ2-4; 10 nucleotides match TRBD2. The CDR3 runs 15 residues. CDR1 LNHDA and CDR2 SQIVND come from the germline V gene (reference sequence). With V trimmed by 7 bases and J by 0 bases, 3 bases remained unmatched. The CDR3 reads CASTWTSGAKNIQYF. In DNA form, the CDR3 reads TGTGCCAGTACCTGGACTAGCGGAGCCAAAAACATTCAGTACTTC.

The chain carries TRBV4-2 and TRBJ2-1, with 10 positions matching TRBD2. Germline lookup yields CDR1 LGHNA and CDR2 YNFKEQ. CDR3 length: 15 amino acids. V gave up 4 bases and J gave up 5 bases; unmatched junction bases: 5. The CDR3 bases are TGTGCCAGCAGCCCAAGCGGGGGGGTCAACAATGAGCAGTTCTTC. Its protein product is CASSPSGGVNNEQFF.

The rearrangement links TRBV6-1 to TRBJ1-1; 8 bases fit TRBD1. Losses at the gene ends were 7 bases for V and 1 base for J; bases not matched to a gene: 5. CDR1 MNHNS and CDR2 SASEGT come from the germline V gene. The CDR3 totals 14 residues. The CDR3 spells CASILQGANTEAFF. DNA for the CDR3: TGTGCCAGCATTTTGCAGGGGGCGAACACTGAAGCTTTCTTT.

V is TRBV28 and J is TRBJ2-5; TRBD2 matches 8 bases. Germline loops: CDR1 MDHEN, CDR2 SYDVKM. This CDR3 comprises 14 residues. J lost 11 bases, V lost 2 bases, and 10 bases had no gene match. The CDR3 nucleotides read TGTGCCAGCAGTTTAACCGGGACTAGGATTCAGCAGTACTTC. As protein: CASSLTGTRIQQYF. The whole variable domain, remainder taken from reference TRBV28 and TRBJ2-5, is DVKVTQSSRYLVKRTGEKVFLECVQDMDHENMFWYRQDPGLGLRLIYFSYDVKMKEKGDIPEGYSVSREKKERFSLILESASTNQTSMYLCASSLTGTRIQQYFGPGTRLLVL.

The rearrangement joins TRBV27 to TRBJ2-1, with a possible D match to TRBD2 (6 bases). Trimming removed 3 bases at V and 1 base at J, with 10 bases between. This CDR3 region has 15 residues. CDR1 MNHEY and CDR2 SMNVEV come from the germline V gene (reference sequence). Here the CDR3 DNA reads TGTGCCAGCAGTTTTTGGGGGGAGTCCTACAATGAGCAGTTCTTC. Amino acid sequence: CASSFWGESYNEQFF.

The V gene is TRBV27, the J gene TRBJ2-5, with TRBD2 matching 7 bases. There are 14 residues in the CDR3. The germline gives CDR1 MNHEY, CDR2 SMNVEV (reference sequence). V trimming: 2 bases; J trimming: 5 bases; junction bases outside the gene matches: 5. CDR3 in DNA: TGTGCCAGCAGTTTAGGGAGGGCCGGGGAGACCCAGTACTTC. This sequence encodes CASSLGRAGETQYF.

This sequence joins TRBV10-3 and TRBJ2-1; 7 bases are a match to TRBD2. V gave up 10 bases and J gave up 9 bases; unmatched junction bases: 21. The CDR3 consists of 16 residues. Germline CDR1 ENHRY, CDR2 SYGVKD. The CDR3 protein is CATLSGGPSGDGEQFF. CDR3 DNA sequence: TGTGCCACCCTCTCTGGGGGTCCAAGCGGGGACGGTGAGCAGTTCTTC.

The chain has TRBV27 and TRBJ1-6, with D possibly being TRBD1 (6 bases). This CDR3 has 14 amino acids. CDR1 is MNHEY and CDR2 is SMNVEV in the germline V gene (reference sequence). The V gene lost 2 bases and the J gene lost 9 bases, with 11 bases spanning the gap. The CDR3 coding sequence is TGTGCCAGCAGTTTAGGGCAGGGGTTTTCACCCCTCCACTTT. Protein: CASSLGQGFSPLHF.

The chain recombines TRBV18 with TRBJ2-7; TRBD1 is a possible D gene (5 bases). Germline assignment: CDR1 KGHSH and CDR2 LQKENI. V was clipped by 4 bases and J by 4 bases, with 11 bases between them. This CDR3 has 13 amino acids. CDR3 region: CASSRDSLYEQYF. In DNA form, the CDR3 reads TGTGCCAGCTCACGTGACAGCTTATACGAGCAGTACTTC.

The chain recombines TRBV30 with TRBJ2-1, with 13 bases aligning to TRBD2. The CDR3 is 15 amino acids. Germline trimming cut 0 bases from V and 7 bases from J; bases unmatched to any gene: 3. The germline V gene has CDR1 GTSNPN and CDR2 SVGIG (reference sequence). The CDR3 DNA sequence: TGTGCCTGGAGTGTGACTAGCGGGAGGTGGAATGAGCAGTTCTTC. Protein sequence: CAWSVTSGRWNEQFF.

This chain uses TRBV5-4 with TRBJ2-2; TRBD1 matches at 9 bases. The ends lost 4 bases at V and 1 base at J; junction bases unmatched: 5. Germline-derived CDR1 and CDR2 are SGHNT and YYREEE (reference sequence). This CDR3 region has 16 residues. CDR3 loop: CASSRPGQGNTGELFF. The CDR3 DNA reads TGTGCCAGCAGCCGTCCGGGACAGGGGAACACCGGGGAGCTGTTTTTT.

V is TRBV27 and J is TRBJ1-2, with D maybe TRBD1 (6 bases). CDR1 and CDR2 from the germline V gene are MNHEY and SMNVEV (reference sequence). V dropped 5 bases and J dropped 8 bases, with 15 bases sitting between them. This CDR3 is 13 amino acids long. Here the CDR3 reads CASSITGTSGYTF. DNA of the CDR3: TGTGCCAGCAGTATAACAGGGACGTCGGGCTACACCTTC.

The chain employs TRBV30 and TRBJ2-7, with 9 nucleotides matching TRBD1. CDR3 size: 13 residues. Germline V gene lookup returns CDR1 GTSNPN and CDR2 SVGIG (reference sequence). V was pared by 5 bases and J by 4 bases, with 6 bases of the junction left unmatched. DNA of the CDR3: TGTGCCTGGTTGACAGGGGGTAAATACGAGCAGTACTTC. Protein product: CAWLTGGKYEQYF.

The V call is TRBV27, the J call TRBJ1-2; no clear D gene. Germline assignment: CDR1 MNHEY and CDR2 SMNVEV (reference sequence). V lost 0 bases to trimming and J lost 7 bases, with 12 bases between them. This CDR3 contains 14 residues. CDR3 in amino acids: CASSLSGSGFGYTF. DNA for the CDR3: TGTGCCAGCAGTTTATCAGGTTCGGGGTTTGGCTACACCTTC.

The chain combines TRBV19 with TRBJ1-1; the match to TRBD1 covers 7 bases. J was trimmed by 1 base and V by 7 bases; bases with no gene match: 3. The CDR3 length is 13 residues. From germline, CDR1 is LNHDA and CDR2 SQIVND (reference sequence). CDR3 residues: CASIRTGNTEAFF. In DNA form, the CDR3 reads TGTGCCAGTATCCGGACAGGGAACACTGAAGCTTTCTTT. The whole variable domain, remainder taken from reference TRBV19 and TRBJ1-1, is DGGITQSPKYLFRKEGQNVTLSCEQNLNHDAMYWYRQDPGQGLRLIYYSQIVNDFQKGDIAEGYSVSREKKESFPLTVTSAQKNPTAFYLCASIRTGNTEAFFGQGTRLTVV.

The chain joins TRBV2 to TRBJ2-1, with TRBD1 matching 9 bases. The trim removed 8 bases at V and 8 bases at J, leaving 7 bases unmatched. The CDR3 consists of 13 residues. Germline CDR1 reads SNHLY; CDR2 reads FYNNEI. CDR3 DNA: TGTGCCAGCGGGACAGGGAATAGTTATGAGCAGTTCTTC. Protein sequence: CASGTGNSYEQFF.

This clone has a single count. The chain employs TRBV29-1 and TRBJ2-1; TRBD2 matches at 8 bases. The J segment lost 8 bases and the V segment lost 4 bases, leaving 7 bases of the junction unmatched. CDR3 length equals 13 residues. From germline, CDR1 is SQVTM and CDR2 ANQGSEA. Here the CDR3 DNA reads TGCAGCGTTGCGGGGGGGCCCCCCCATGAGCAGTTCTTC. This translates into CSVAGGPPHEQFF.

The rearrangement uses TRBV28 and TRBJ2-5, with TRBD1 identical over 8 bases. The CDR3 loop spans 14 amino acids. V gave up 5 bases and J gave up 4 bases; unmatched junction bases: 6. Germline values: CDR1 MDHEN, CDR2 SYDVKM. Written as DNA, the CDR3 is TGTGCCAGCAGTCAACCGGGGACAGGAGAGACCCAGTACTTC. This translates into CASSQPGTGETQYF.

This clone was counted only a few times. The chain uses TRBV30 and TRBJ2-1; 9 nucleotides match TRBD2. The junction had 9 bases not matched to a gene; V was cut back by 3 bases and J by 6 bases. The germline V gene has CDR1 GTSNPN and CDR2 SVGIG (reference sequence). The CDR3 consists of 15 residues. CDR3: CAWRSLGLASNEQFF. The CDR3 DNA is TGTGCCTGGAGGAGTCTAGGACTAGCGTCCAATGAGCAGTTCTTC.

This sequence joins TRBV4-3 and TRBJ1-3, with D perhaps TRBD1 (5 bases). CDR1 is LGHNA and CDR2 is YSLEER in the germline V gene. Between the trimmed V and J ends, which lost 5 bases and 1 base, there was a span of 18 bases. The CDR3 is 17 residues long. The CDR3 DNA sequence: TGCGCCAGCAGCTTACAGGCCCCGGGAGGGTCTGGAAACACCATATATTTT. Translation: CASSLQAPGGSGNTIYF.

The chain recombines TRBV4-1 with TRBJ1-2; 9 bases align to TRBD1. Losses at the gene ends were 1 base for V and 7 bases for J; bases not matched to a gene: 7. Germline-derived CDR1 and CDR2 are MGHRA and YSYEKL. This CDR3 comprises 15 residues. The CDR3 DNA is TGCGCCAGCAGCCAAGTCGACAGGGGGAGAGGTGGCTACACCTTC. The encoded protein is CASSQVDRGRGGYTF.

J is TRBJ2-1 and V is TRBV14, with D possibly TRBD2 on 6 matching bases. The germline V and J ends were trimmed by 1 base and 8 bases, with 15 bases remaining between them. Germline V gene data show CDR1 as SGHDN and CDR2 as FVKESK. The CDR3 length is 15 residues. CDR3 in amino acids: CASSQGRGLVHEQFF. The CDR3 bases are TGTGCCAGCAGCCAAGGACGGGGGTTGGTCCATGAGCAGTTCTTC.

Notes on this clone: A read error may account for a junction end that differs from germline. The chain links TRBV7-3 to TRBJ2-3, with D perhaps TRBD1 (6 bases). The CDR3 is 16 residues long. Germline V gives CDR1 SGHTA, CDR2 FQGTGA. CDR3 DNA sequence: TGTTCCAGCAGCTTAATAGGGGGTAGGGGGACAGATACGCAGTATTTT. Protein sequence: CSSSLIGGRGTDTQYF.

The chain combines TRBV6-1 with TRBJ1-2; TRBD1 matches 7 bases. CDR1 and CDR2 (germline): MNHNS, SASEGT. V lost 7 bases and J lost 6; bases outside the gene matches: 11. The CDR3 is 14 amino acids. The CDR3: CASTYTGEGHGYTF. The DNA of the CDR3 is TGTGCCAGCACCTATACAGGGGAAGGTCATGGCTACACCTTC.

The chain recombines TRBV7-2 with TRBJ1-2; TRBD1 aligns across 8 bases. This CDR3 spans 13 amino acids. Germline CDR1 is SGHTA and CDR2 is FQGNSA. V shed 4 bases and J 8 bases; nucleotides not matched to a gene: 6. The CDR3 nucleotides read TGTGCCAGCAGCTCTACAGGGGGGTACGGCTACACCTTC. Protein sequence: CASSSTGGYGYTF.